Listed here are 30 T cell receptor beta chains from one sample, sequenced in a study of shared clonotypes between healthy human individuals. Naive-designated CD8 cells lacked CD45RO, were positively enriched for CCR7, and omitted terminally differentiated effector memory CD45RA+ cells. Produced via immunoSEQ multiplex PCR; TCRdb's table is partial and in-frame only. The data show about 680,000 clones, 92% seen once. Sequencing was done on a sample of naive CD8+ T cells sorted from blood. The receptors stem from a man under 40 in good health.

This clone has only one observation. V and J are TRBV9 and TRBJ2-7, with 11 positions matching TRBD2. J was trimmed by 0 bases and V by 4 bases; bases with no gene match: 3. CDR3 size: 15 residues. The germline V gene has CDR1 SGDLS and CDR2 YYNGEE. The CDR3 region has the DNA TGTGCCAGCAGCATAGCGGGAGGGCCCTCCTACGAGCAGTACTTC. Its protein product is CASSIAGGPSYEQYF.

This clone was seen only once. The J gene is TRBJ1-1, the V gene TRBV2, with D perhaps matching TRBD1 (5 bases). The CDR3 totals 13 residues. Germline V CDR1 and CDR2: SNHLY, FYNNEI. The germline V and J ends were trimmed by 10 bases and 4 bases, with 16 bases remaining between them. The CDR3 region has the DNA TGTGCCACCGTAGGAGGGGACGGCACTGAAGCTTTCTTT. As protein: CATVGGDGTEAFF. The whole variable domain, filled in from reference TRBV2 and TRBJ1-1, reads EPEVTQTPSHQVTQMGQEVILRCVPISNHLYFYWYRQILGQKVEFLVSFYNNEISEKSEIFDDQFSVERPDGSNFTLKIRSTKLEDSAMYFCATVGGDGTEAFFGQGTRLTVV.

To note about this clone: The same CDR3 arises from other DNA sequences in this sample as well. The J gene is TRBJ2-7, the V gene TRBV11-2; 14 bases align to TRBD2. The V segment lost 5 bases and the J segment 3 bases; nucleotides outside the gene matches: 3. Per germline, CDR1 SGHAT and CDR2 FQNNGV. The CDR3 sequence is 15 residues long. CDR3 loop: CASSPGLAGGYEQYF. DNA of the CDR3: TGTGCCAGCAGCCCCGGACTAGCGGGAGGCTACGAGCAGTACTTC.

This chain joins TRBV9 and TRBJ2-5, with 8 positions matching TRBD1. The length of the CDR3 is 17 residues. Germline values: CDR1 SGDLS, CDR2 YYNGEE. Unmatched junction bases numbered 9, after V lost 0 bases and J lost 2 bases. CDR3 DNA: TGTGCCAGCAGCGTAGTAGGGACAGGAGGAGGGCAAGAGACCCAGTACTTC. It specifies CASSVVGTGGGQETQYF.

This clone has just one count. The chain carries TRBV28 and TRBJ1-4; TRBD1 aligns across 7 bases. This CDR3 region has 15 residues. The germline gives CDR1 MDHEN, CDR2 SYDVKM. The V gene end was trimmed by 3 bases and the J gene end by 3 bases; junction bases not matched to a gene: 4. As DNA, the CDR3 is TGTGCCAGCAGTTTTCTTGGGACAGCTAATGAAAAACTGTTTTTT. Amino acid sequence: CASSFLGTANEKLFF.

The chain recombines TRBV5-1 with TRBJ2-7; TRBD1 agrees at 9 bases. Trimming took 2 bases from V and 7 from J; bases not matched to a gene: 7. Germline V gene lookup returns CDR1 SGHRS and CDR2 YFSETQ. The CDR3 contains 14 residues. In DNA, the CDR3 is TGCGCCAGCAGCTTCAGGACAGGGGACGGGGAGCAGTACTTC. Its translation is CASSFRTGDGEQYF.

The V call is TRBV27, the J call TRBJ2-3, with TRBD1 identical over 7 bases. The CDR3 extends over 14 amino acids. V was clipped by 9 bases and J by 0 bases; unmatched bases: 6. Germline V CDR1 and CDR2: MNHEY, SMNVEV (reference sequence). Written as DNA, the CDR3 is TGTGCCAGTCGGACAGGCCGTAGCACAGATACGCAGTATTTT. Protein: CASRTGRSTDTQYF.

CDR3: CASSWTGELFF. CDR3 coding DNA: TGCGCCAGCAGTTGGACCGGGGAGCTGTTTTTT. The gene calls are TRBV10-1 and TRBJ2-2; D is uncertain. Trimming removed 5 bases from V and 5 bases from J, with 3 bases in between. CDR3 length equals 11 residues. Germline V CDR1 and CDR2: WNHNN, SYGVQD (reference sequence).

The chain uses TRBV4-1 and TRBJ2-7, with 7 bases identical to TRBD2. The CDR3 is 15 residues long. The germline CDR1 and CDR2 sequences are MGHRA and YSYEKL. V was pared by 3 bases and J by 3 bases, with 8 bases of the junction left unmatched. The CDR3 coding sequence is TGCGCCAGCAGCCACGCACTAGCGCCTAACTACGAGCAGTACTTC. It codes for CASSHALAPNYEQYF.

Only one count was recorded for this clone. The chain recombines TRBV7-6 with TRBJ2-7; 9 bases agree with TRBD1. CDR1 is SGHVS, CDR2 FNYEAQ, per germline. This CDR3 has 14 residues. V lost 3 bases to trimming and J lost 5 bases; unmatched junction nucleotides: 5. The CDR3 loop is CASSFRDRAHEQYF. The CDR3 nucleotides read TGTGCCAGCAGCTTTAGGGACAGGGCCCACGAGCAGTACTTC. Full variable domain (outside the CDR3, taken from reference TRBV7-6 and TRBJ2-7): GAGVSQSPRYKVTKRGQDVALRCDPISGHVSLYWYRQALGQGPEFLTYFNYEAQQDKSGLPNDRFSAERPEGSISTLTIQRTEQRDSAMYRCASSFRDRAHEQYFGPGTRLTVT.

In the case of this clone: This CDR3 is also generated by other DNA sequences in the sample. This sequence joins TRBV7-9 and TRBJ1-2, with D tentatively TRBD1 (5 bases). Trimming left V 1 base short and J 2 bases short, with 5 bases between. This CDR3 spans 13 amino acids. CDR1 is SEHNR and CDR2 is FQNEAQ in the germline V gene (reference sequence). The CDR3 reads CASSLGGNYGYTF. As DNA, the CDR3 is TGTGCCAGCAGCTTAGGGGGGAACTATGGCTACACCTTC.

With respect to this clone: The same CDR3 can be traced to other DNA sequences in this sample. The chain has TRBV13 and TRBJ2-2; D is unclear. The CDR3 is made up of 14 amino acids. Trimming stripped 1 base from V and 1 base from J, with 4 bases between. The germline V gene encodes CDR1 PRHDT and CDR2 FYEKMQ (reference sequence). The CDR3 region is CASSLAGNTGELFF. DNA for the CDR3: TGTGCCAGCAGCTTAGCGGGGAACACCGGGGAGCTGTTTTTT.

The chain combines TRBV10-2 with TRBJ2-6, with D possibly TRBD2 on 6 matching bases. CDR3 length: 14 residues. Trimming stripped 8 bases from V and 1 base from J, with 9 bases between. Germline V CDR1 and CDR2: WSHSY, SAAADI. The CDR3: CASGGESGANVLTF. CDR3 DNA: TGCGCCAGCGGCGGGGAATCTGGGGCCAACGTCCTGACTTTC.

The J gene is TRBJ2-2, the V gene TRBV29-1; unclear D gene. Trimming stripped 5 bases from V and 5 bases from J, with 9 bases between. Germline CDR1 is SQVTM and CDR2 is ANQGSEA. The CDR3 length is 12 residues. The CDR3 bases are TGCAGCGTTAGAGGTAGAACCGGGGAGCTGTTTTTT. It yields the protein CSVRGRTGELFF.

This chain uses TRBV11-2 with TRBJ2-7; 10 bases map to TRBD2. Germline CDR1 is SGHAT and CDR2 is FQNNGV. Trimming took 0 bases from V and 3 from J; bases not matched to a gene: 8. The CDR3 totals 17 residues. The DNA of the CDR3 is TGTGCCAGCAGCTTAGATTCCCTAGCGGGAGAGCTCTACGAGCAGTACTTC. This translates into CASSLDSLAGELYEQYF.

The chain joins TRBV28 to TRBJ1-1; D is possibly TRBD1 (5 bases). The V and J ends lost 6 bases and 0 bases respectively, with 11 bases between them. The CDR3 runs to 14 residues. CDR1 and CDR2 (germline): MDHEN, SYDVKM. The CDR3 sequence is CASRTGRMNTEAFF. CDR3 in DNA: TGTGCCAGCAGAACGGGACGGATGAACACTGAAGCTTTCTTT.

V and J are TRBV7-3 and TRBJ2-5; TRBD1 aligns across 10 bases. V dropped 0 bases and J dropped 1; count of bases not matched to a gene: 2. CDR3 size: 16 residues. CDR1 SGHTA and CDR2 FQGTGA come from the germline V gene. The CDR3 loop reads CASSLTGQGTQETQYF. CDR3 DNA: TGTGCCAGCAGCTTAACGGGACAGGGGACCCAAGAGACCCAGTACTTC.

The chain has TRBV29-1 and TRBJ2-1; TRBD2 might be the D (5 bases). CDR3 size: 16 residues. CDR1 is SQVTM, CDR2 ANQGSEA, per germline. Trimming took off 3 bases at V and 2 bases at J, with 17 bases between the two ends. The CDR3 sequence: CSVEGRLAGTYNEQFF. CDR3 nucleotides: TGCAGCGTTGAGGGTAGGCTAGCCGGAACCTACAATGAGCAGTTCTTC.

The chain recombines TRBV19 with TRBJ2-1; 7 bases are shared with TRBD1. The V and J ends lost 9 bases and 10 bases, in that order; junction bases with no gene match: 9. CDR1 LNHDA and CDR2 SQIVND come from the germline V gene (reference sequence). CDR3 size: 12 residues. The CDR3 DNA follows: TGTGCCAGCGGGAACAGACAGGGCGAGCAGTTCTTC. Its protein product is CASGNRQGEQFF.

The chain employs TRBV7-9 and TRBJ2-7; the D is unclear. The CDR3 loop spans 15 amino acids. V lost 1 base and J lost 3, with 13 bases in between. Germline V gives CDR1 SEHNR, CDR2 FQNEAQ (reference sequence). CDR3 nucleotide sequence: TGTGCCAGCAGCTTAGAGGCAGCCGTCAGCTACGAGCAGTACTTC. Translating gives CASSLEAAVSYEQYF.

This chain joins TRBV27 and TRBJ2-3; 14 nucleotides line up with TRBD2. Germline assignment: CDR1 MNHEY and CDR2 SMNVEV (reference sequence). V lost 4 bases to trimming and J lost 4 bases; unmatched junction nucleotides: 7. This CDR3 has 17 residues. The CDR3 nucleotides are TGTGCCAGCAGTTCCATCGGGACTAGCGGGAGTGCAGATACGCAGTATTTT. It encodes CASSSIGTSGSADTQYF.

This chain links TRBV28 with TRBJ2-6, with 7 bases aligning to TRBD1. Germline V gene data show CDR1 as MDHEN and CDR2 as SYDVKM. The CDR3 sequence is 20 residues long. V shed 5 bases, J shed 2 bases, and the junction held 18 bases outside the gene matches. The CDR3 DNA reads TGTGCCAGCAGTCCGATCTTCCGGGACAGCTTTCGTCCTGGGGCCAACGTCCTGACTTTC. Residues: CASSPIFRDSFRPGANVLTF.

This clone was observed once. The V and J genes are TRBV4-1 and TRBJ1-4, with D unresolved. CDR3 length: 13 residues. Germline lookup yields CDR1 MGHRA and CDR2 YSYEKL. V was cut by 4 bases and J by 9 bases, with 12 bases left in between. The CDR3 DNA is TGCGCCAGCAGCCCCGCGTTGGGCAAAAAACTGTTTTTT. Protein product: CASSPALGKKLFF.

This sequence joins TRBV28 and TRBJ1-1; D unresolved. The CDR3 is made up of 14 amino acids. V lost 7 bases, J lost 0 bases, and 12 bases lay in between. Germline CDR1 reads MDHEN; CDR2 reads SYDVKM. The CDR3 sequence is CASTVTQMNTEAFF. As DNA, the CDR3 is TGTGCCAGCACCGTTACCCAGATGAACACTGAAGCTTTCTTT.

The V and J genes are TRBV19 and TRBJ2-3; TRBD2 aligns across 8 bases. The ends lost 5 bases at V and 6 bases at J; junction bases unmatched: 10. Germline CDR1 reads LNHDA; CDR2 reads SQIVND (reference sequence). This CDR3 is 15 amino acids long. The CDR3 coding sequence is TGTGCCAGTAGTCCCGACCTAGCGGGCTCTGATACGCAGTATTTT. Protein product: CASSPDLAGSDTQYF. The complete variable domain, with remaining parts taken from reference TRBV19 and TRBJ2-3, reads DGGITQSPKYLFRKEGQNVTLSCEQNLNHDAMYWYRQDPGQGLRLIYYSQIVNDFQKGDIAEGYSVSREKKESFPLTVTSAQKNPTAFYLCASSPDLAGSDTQYFGPGTRLTVL.

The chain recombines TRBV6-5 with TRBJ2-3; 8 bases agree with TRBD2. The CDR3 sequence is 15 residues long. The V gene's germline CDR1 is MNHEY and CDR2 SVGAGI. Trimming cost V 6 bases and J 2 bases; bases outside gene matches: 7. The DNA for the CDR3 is TGTGCCAGCAGACCGAGCGGGAGTACCACAGATACGCAGTATTTT. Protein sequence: CASRPSGSTTDTQYF.

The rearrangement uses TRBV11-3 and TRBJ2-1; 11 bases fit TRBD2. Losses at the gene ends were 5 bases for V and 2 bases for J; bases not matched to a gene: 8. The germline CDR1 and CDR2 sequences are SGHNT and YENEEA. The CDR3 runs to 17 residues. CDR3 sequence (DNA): TGTGCCAGCAGCCCAGACCGGACTAGCGGGCCCTACAATGAGCAGTTCTTC. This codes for CASSPDRTSGPYNEQFF.

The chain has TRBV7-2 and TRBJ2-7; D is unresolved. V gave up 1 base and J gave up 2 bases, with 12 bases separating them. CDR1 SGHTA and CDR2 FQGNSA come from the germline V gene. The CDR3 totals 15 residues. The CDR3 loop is CASSLGDSNTYEQYF. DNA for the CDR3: TGTGCCAGCAGCTTAGGTGATAGCAACACCTACGAGCAGTACTTC.

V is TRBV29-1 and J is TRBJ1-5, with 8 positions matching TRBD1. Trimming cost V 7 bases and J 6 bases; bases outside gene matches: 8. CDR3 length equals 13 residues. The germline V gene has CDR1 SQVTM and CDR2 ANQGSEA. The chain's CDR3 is CSAQGARGQPQHF. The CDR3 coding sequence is TGCAGCGCTCAGGGGGCGCGGGGTCAGCCCCAGCATTTT.

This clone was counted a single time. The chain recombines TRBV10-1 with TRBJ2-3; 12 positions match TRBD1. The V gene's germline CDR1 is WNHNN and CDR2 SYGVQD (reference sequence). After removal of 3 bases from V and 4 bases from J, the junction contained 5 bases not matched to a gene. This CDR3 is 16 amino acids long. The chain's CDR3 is CASSERDRGLADTQYF. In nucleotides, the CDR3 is TGCGCCAGCAGTGAACGGGACAGGGGGCTGGCAGATACGCAGTATTTT.